These 10 T cell receptor beta chains were all obtained from the same sample, sequenced in a study of T-cell reconstitution after alpha-beta-depleted transplantation in children (TCRdb year 2016). Library prep was done by PCR. For sequencing, an Illumina HiSeq 2500 was employed. To normalize quantification of the TCRbeta repertoire, the TCR libraries were built with molecular barcoding that relied on unique molecular identifiers. TCRdb redid the processing of the public reads, applying fastp at Q25 and MiXCR, and retained in-frame beta chains. Entries that share a CDR3 protein sequence are merged under the most common genes and DNA. Within this sample are 360,000 or so distinct CDR3 sequences, with around 21% of them counted one time only. Of the sample, 3.5% to 4% falls within the top ten clones. The sample in question was PBMCs from the stem cell graft donor, obtained from the stem cell graft. These receptors were collected from a human donor who donated a stem cell graft to a child with acute myeloid leukemia.

The rearrangement links TRBV29-1 to TRBJ2-7; 7 bases map to TRBD2. The junction had 22 bases not matched to a gene; V was cut back by 7 bases and J by 4 bases. This CDR3 is built from 17 residues. From germline, CDR1 is SQVTM and CDR2 ANQGSEA. CDR3 in DNA: TGCAGCGCTCTAGATGGACTAGGAGGCCACACGGCGTACGAGCAGTACTTC. It is translated as CSALDGLGGHTAYEQYF.

This clonotype was seen at least ten times. J is TRBJ2-3 and V is TRBV7-2, with D unresolved. Germline V gene sequence: CDR1 SGHTA, CDR2 FQGNSA. The germline V and J ends were trimmed by 5 bases and 2 bases, with 8 bases remaining between them. This CDR3 comprises 13 residues. CDR3 coding DNA: TGTGCCAGCAGCCCCCCTCTCACAGATACGCAGTATTTT. This encodes CASSPPLTDTQYF.

This chain uses TRBV6-2 or TRBV6-3 with TRBJ2-1; 13 bases fit TRBD2. CDR1 is MNHEY and CDR2 is SVGEGT in the germline V gene. V lost 4 bases and J lost 7; bases outside the gene matches: 7. The CDR3 runs 16 residues. The CDR3 coding sequence is TGTGCCAGCAGTTCCCGGACTAGCGGGAGTCTGAATGAGCAGTTCTTC. It encodes CASSSRTSGSLNEQFF.

There are many counts of this clonotype. The chain combines TRBV20-1 with TRBJ2-1; 8 nucleotides match TRBD2. V gave up 0 bases and J gave up 4 bases; unmatched junction bases: 5. CDR1 is DFQATT, CDR2 SNEGSKA, per germline (reference sequence). The CDR3 loop spans 15 amino acids. The CDR3 sequence is CSARDPVAGYNEQFF. CDR3 DNA sequence: TGCAGTGCTAGAGATCCCGTAGCGGGGTACAATGAGCAGTTCTTC.

The chain recombines TRBV15 with TRBJ2-7; D is undetermined. Trimming cost V 0 bases and J 7 bases, with 16 bases left between them. The length of the CDR3 is 15 residues. Germline lookup yields CDR1 LNHNV and CDR2 YYDKDF (reference sequence). The CDR3 nucleotides are TGTGCCACCAGCAGAGATCCCCTTTCCTCTGGGGAGCAGTACTTC. This sequence encodes CATSRDPLSSGEQYF.

V usage is TRBV12-3 or TRBV12-4 and J usage is TRBJ2-2; 9 positions match TRBD1. The ends lost 1 base at V and 1 base at J; junction bases unmatched: 1. The CDR3 loop spans 16 amino acids. The CDR3 nucleotides are TGTGCCAGCAGTTTAGGGACAGGGGTGAACACCGGGGAGCTGTTTTTT. It translates to CASSLGTGVNTGELFF.

There are many counts of this clonotype. The chain combines TRBV20-1 with TRBJ2-3; 7 nucleotides line up with TRBD2. The CDR3 contains 13 residues. Per germline, CDR1 DFQATT and CDR2 SNEGSKA (reference sequence). With V trimmed by 6 bases and J by 7 bases, 10 bases remained unmatched. Here the CDR3 reads CSASQGGTNTQYF. The DNA for the CDR3 is TGCAGTGCGAGTCAGGGAGGGACGAATACGCAGTATTTT.

This clonotype was recorded a few times. The chain uses TRBV20-1 and TRBJ2-2; D is undetermined. With 3 bases removed from V and 4 bases from J, the gap between germline ends came to 9 bases. CDR3 length: 13 amino acids. Germline CDR1 and CDR2: DFQATT and SNEGSKA (reference sequence). CDR3 sequence: CSASPQPTGELFF. The DNA for the CDR3 is TGCAGTGCTAGTCCCCAGCCCACCGGGGAGCTGTTTTTT.

This clonotype was counted many times. The chain recombines TRBV12-3 or TRBV12-4 with TRBJ2-2, with D perhaps being TRBD1 or TRBD2 (5 bases each). The CDR3 is 14 amino acids. Trimming took 6 bases from V and 2 from J, leaving 10 bases between them. The CDR3 nucleotides read TGTGCCAGCAGGGGAAGGGACAACACCGGGGAGCTGTTTTTT. Translating it yields CASRGRDNTGELFF.

This clonotype was seen at least ten times. The V and J genes are TRBV7-6 and TRBJ2-1; 7 nucleotides line up with TRBD2. CDR1 and CDR2 from the germline V gene are SGHVS and FNYEAQ. The CDR3 contains 16 residues. V shed 3 bases and J 1 base; nucleotides not matched to a gene: 6. Here the CDR3 reads CASSFKGGSSYNEQFF. The CDR3 nucleotides are TGTGCCAGCAGCTTCAAAGGCGGGAGTTCCTACAATGAGCAGTTCTTC.